This passage covers 10 T cell receptor beta chains from one sample sequenced in a study of control samples from healthy donors and cancer patients. This table comes from immunoSEQ multiplex PCR, and its TCRdb copy is limited to in-frame clones, with some not included. The table records 50,000 or so clones, roughly 92% of them present only once. Material: PBMCs. Receptor source: a woman aged 45-59 years with head and neck cancer.

In DNA form, the CDR3 reads TGTGCCAGCTCACCCCGGACTAGCGGGGCCGGGGGAGAGACCCAGTACTTC. Translation gives CASSPRTSGAGGETQYF. The chain carries TRBV18 and TRBJ2-5, with 12 bases identical to TRBD2. Trimming at V came to 3 bases and at J to 4 bases, leaving 9 bases not matched to a gene. The CDR3 is 17 residues long. CDR1 and CDR2 (germline): KGHSH, LQKENI.

J is TRBJ2-5 and V is TRBV5-5; D tentatively reads TRBD1 or TRBD2 (5 bases each). This CDR3 has 15 residues. Trimming left V 0 bases short and J 5 bases short, with 14 bases between. Per germline, CDR1 SGHKS and CDR2 YYEKEE (reference sequence). The CDR3 sequence is CASSLEGTPGETQYF. In nucleotides, the CDR3 is TGTGCCAGCAGCTTGGAAGGGACCCCGGGGGAGACCCAGTACTTC.

The DNA of the CDR3 is TGTGCCAGCGGAGGGGACAGGGGGCGTATCACTGAAGCTTTCTTT. It translates to CASGGDRGRITEAFF. This rearrangement joins TRBV28 to TRBJ1-1; TRBD1 aligns across 12 bases. The CDR3 is 15 amino acids. Germline-derived CDR1 and CDR2 are MDHEN and SYDVKM. Trimming at V came to 8 bases and at J to 4 bases, leaving 8 bases not matched to a gene. Full variable domain (missing parts from reference TRBV28 and TRBJ1-1): DVKVTQSSRYLVKRTGEKVFLECVQDMDHENMFWYRQDPGLGLRLIYFSYDVKMKEKGDIPEGYSVSREKKERFSLILESASTNQTSMYLCASGGDRGRITEAFFGQGTRLTVV.

This sequence joins TRBV6-6 and TRBJ1-5; D call uncertain. Germline loops: CDR1 MNHNY, CDR2 SVGAGI (reference sequence). Deletions cut 7 bases from V and 2 bases from J, with 18 bases between. The CDR3 is made up of 16 amino acids. The CDR3 region is CASIETAVGGNQPQHF. DNA for the CDR3: TGTGCCAGCATCGAGACGGCCGTCGGGGGCAATCAGCCCCAGCATTTT.

DNA for the CDR3: TGTGCCAGCAGTGTCGGGACAGGGGTTGAGCAGTTCTTC. The encoded protein is CASSVGTGVEQFF. The V gene is TRBV25-1, the J gene TRBJ2-1; TRBD1 agrees at 10 bases. Trimming removed 4 bases from V and 9 bases from J; junction bases left unmatched: 3. Looked up from germline, CDR1 is MGHDK and CDR2 is SYGVNS. The CDR3 sequence is 13 residues long. Full variable domain (outside the CDR3, taken from reference TRBV25-1 and TRBJ2-1): EADIYQTPRYLVIGTGKKITLECSQTMGHDKMYWYQQDPGMELHLIHYSYGVNSTEKGDLSSESTVSRIRTEHFPLTLESARPSHTSQYLCASSVGTGVEQFFGPGTRLTVL.

The chain employs TRBV27 and TRBJ2-3; TRBD2 matches 14 bases. CDR3 size: 18 residues. The J segment lost 1 base and the V segment lost 5 bases, leaving 8 bases of the junction unmatched. CDR1 is MNHEY and CDR2 is SMNVEV in the germline V gene (reference sequence). The CDR3 here is CASSLTSGGAGGTDTQYF. CDR3 nucleotides: TGTGCCAGCAGTCTGACTAGCGGGGGGGCGGGCGGCACAGATACGCAGTATTTT.

The V gene is TRBV25-1, the J gene TRBJ1-1; 11 bases agree with TRBD1. This CDR3 region has 14 residues. V lost 4 bases, J lost 3 bases, and 1 base stayed unmatched. Germline CDR1 MGHDK, CDR2 SYGVNS. The CDR3 is CASSGDRGDTEAFF. The CDR3 DNA reads as TGTGCCAGCAGTGGGGACAGGGGGGACACTGAAGCTTTCTTT.

The rearrangement links TRBV6-5 to TRBJ1-5, with 7 bases fitting TRBD1. Germline trimming cut 6 bases from V and 5 bases from J; bases unmatched to any gene: 7. The germline V gene has CDR1 MNHEY and CDR2 SVGAGI. The CDR3 is 14 residues long. CDR3 sequence: CASSFTGDHQPQHF. In DNA form, the CDR3 reads TGTGCCAGCAGCTTCACAGGGGATCATCAGCCCCAGCATTTT.

This chain uses TRBV5-5 with TRBJ1-5, with D perhaps TRBD1 (5 bases). The CDR3 length is 13 residues. Germline V gives CDR1 SGHKS, CDR2 YYEKEE (reference sequence). Trimming took 0 bases from V and 8 from J, leaving 9 bases between them. The CDR3 DNA reads TGTGCCAGCAGCTTGGCCTCGACAGAGCCCCAGCATTTT. It yields the protein CASSLASTEPQHF.

The chain couples TRBV5-4 to TRBJ1-6, with 7 positions matching TRBD1. V dropped 0 bases and J dropped 7; count of bases not matched to a gene: 4. Germline V CDR1 and CDR2: SGHNT, YYREEE (reference sequence). The CDR3 is 15 amino acids. The CDR3 is CASSLGRDRNSPLHF. The CDR3 DNA reads TGTGCCAGCAGCTTGGGTAGGGACAGAAATTCACCCCTCCACTTT.